This T cell receptor (beta chain) originates from a study of cytomegalovirus exposure and HLA in healthy donors. Study-wide results and caveats: In vitro data verified three CMV-associated chains as specific for CMV antigens. A highly shared variant cluster was judged a likely technical artifact.

On this clone itself: The antigen is unknown.

With 0 bases removed from V and 7 bases from J, the gap between germline ends came to 7 bases. The CDR3 has 12 amino acids. The germline V gene encodes CDR1 SGDLS and CDR2 YYNGEE. The donors gave bone marrow, and they were healthy. This PCR relied on a set of 60 Vbeta primers and 13 Jbeta primers. This table comes from immunoSEQ multiplex PCR, and its TCRdb copy is limited to in-frame clones, with some not included. The repertoire holds some 200,000 clones, with 80% to 85% as singletons. The origin of this receptor is a boy between 2 and 15 years old in good health and CMV-seronegative. The V and J genes are TRBV9 and TRBJ1-1; possibly TRBD1 for D (5 bases). The sample taken for sequencing was PBMCs. CDR3: CASSVGGGEAFF. As DNA, the CDR3 is TGTGCCAGCAGCGTAGGGGGGGGTGAAGCTTTCTTT.